The clone carrying this TCR beta chain was seen only once. Its specificity is unknown. Source study methods: Filtering differed because ImmunoSEQ produced junction-only sequences that carried no quality scores. Sequencing was performed with immunoSEQ multiplex PCR; in TCRdb, only in-frame clones are kept and a portion is missing. V and J calls and clone size are those listed in that table; D and trimming were worked out from the DNA. The sample has over 2 million clones, 85% to 95% seen once. The data originate from a study of shared clonotypes between healthy human individuals. Study observations and caveats: Among donors, sharing of clonotypes was expected to be affected by sequencing depth. With a few donors compared, roughly 5% of naive CD4 clonotypes were shared.

Germline CDR1 reads MDHEN; CDR2 reads SYDVKM. There are 12 residues in the CDR3. Trimming cost V 3 bases and J 2 bases, with 5 bases left between them. The TCR originated in a young man in good health. Some clones in this sample may be carry-over from other donors' samples. What was sequenced was naive CD4+ T cells from PBMCs. Documented subset: CD45RA+ positively selected. This rearrangement joins TRBV28 to TRBJ2-7; D not resolved. Here the CDR3 reads CASSFSPYEQYF. The CDR3 coding sequence is TGTGCCAGCAGTTTCTCGCCCTACGAGCAGTACTTC.